This TCR beta chain was sequenced in a study of identical twins. Through template switching, a universal primer site was introduced, and the cDNA contained unique molecular identifiers. Using its own MiXCR run on the 5' RACE reads, TCRdb lists one record per CDR3 protein. The data hold more than 350,000 distinct CDR3 sequences, with 7% to 9.5% observed a single time. Findings and caveats of the study: There is a chance that invariant MAIT and iNKT cells partially muddied zero-insertion analyses. For out-of-frame beta sequences, excess twin sharing was weaker. Insertions ran lower in abundant cord blood beta clonotypes, though not in memory repertoires.

Looked up from germline, CDR1 is MGHRA and CDR2 is YSYEKL. The CDR3 contains 16 residues. Trimming took off 2 bases at V and 0 bases at J, with 12 bases between the two ends. Comments on this clonotype: As yet, its antigen is unknown.

This chain uses TRBV4-1 with TRBJ2-3, with D possibly matching TRBD2 (5 bases). This receptor was identified in a woman between 45 and 65 years old in good health. Specimen: naive T cells sorted from blood. The CDR3 loop reads CASSQHQRPSTDTQYF. CDR3 DNA: TGCGCCAGCAGCCAACACCAGCGGCCTAGCACAGATACGCAGTATTTT.